The 11 T cell receptor beta chains presented below share a single source sample, sequenced in a study of patients and donors after allogeneic stem cell transplantation. TCRdb used MiXCR to reprocess the RT-PCR reads, holding one entry per CDR3 protein. The sample consists of some 230,000 distinct CDR3 sequences, roughly an eighth of them appearing once. The sequencing input was blood, either unsorted or a sorted T cell fraction (not recorded which). The receptors were gathered from a human donor who was either an allogeneic HSCT recipient or a stem cell or donor lymphocyte infusion donor (not recorded which). It is not recorded whose cells these are; they may come from a transplant donor.

This clonotype was detected a few times. This chain connects TRBV7-3 to TRBJ2-5, with TRBD2 as a possible D gene (6 bases). V was trimmed by 1 base and J by 7 bases, leaving 13 bases between them. CDR1 is SGHTA and CDR2 is FQGTGA in the germline V gene. This CDR3 region has 14 residues. CDR3 coding DNA: TGTGCCAGCAGCTTAAAGGGGTCCGGGGGGACCCAGTACTTC. Amino acid sequence: CASSLKGSGGTQYF.

This clonotype was recorded a few times. The gene calls are TRBV7-2 and TRBJ2-7; D gene ambiguous. The ends were cut back, 4 bases at V and 9 bases at J, with 10 bases in the middle. The CDR3 spans 11 residues. Germline CDR1 is SGHTA and CDR2 is FQGNSA. CDR3 sequence reads: CASSSAAWQYF. DNA for the CDR3: TGTGCCAGCAGCTCCGCAGCGTGGCAGTACTTC.

This clonotype was seen only a few times. The chain recombines TRBV20-1 with TRBJ1-4; D may be TRBD1 (6 bases). CDR1 and CDR2 from the germline V gene are DFQATT and SNEGSKA (reference sequence). V was clipped by 2 bases and J by 4 bases, with 8 bases between them. The CDR3 has 13 residues. In DNA form, the CDR3 reads TGCAGTGCTAGACAGGGGTATAATGAAAAACTGTTTTTT. Protein sequence: CSARQGYNEKLFF.

The rearrangement uses TRBV12-3 or TRBV12-4 and TRBJ2-1; D ambiguous. V lost 4 bases to trimming and J lost 8 bases, with 21 bases between them. CDR3 length: 16 residues. DNA of the CDR3: TGTGCCAGCAGTTACTCCCGGCTAGGCCCCCTCGATGAGCAGTTCTTC. Amino acid sequence: CASSYSRLGPLDEQFF.

This clonotype came up many times. This chain links TRBV9 with TRBJ1-4; possibly TRBD1 for D (5 bases). The CDR3 covers 15 residues. V was trimmed by 4 bases and J by 8 bases, leaving 18 bases between them. Germline CDR1 SGDLS, CDR2 YYNGEE. The CDR3 DNA reads as TGTGCCAGCAGCCCCGGGGGAGGTAGCAAGGAAAAACTGTTTTTT. Protein sequence: CASSPGGGSKEKLFF.

This clonotype was picked up a small number of times. The V gene is TRBV7-9, the J gene TRBJ2-7; 7 positions match TRBD2. Trimming took 2 bases from V and 2 from J; bases not matched to a gene: 3. This CDR3 has 14 residues. CDR1 is SEHNR and CDR2 is FQNEAQ in the germline V gene (reference sequence). The CDR3 reads CASSLLAETYEQYF. The CDR3 DNA reads as TGTGCCAGCAGCTTACTAGCGGAGACCTACGAGCAGTACTTC.

J is TRBJ2-3 and V is TRBV7-8, with TRBD2 as a possible D gene (5 bases). This CDR3 contains 15 residues. The ends were cut back, 1 base at V and 0 bases at J, with 8 bases in the middle. The germline CDR1 and CDR2 sequences are SGHVS and FQNEAQ. The DNA for the CDR3 is TGTGCCAGCAGCTTAGTTCTAGCTAGCACAGATACGCAGTATTTT. Encoded protein: CASSLVLASTDTQYF.

This clonotype was picked up a small number of times. The genes are TRBV12-3 or TRBV12-4 and TRBJ1-4, with D possibly matching TRBD1 (5 bases). V lost 3 bases and J lost 7, with 9 bases in between. The CDR3 totals 13 residues. CDR3 sequence reads: CASSFWGSEKLFF. The CDR3 DNA reads TGTGCCAGCAGTTTTTGGGGGAGTGAAAAACTGTTTTTT.

In its sample, this clonotype was seen a few times. The chain combines TRBV4-1 with TRBJ2-1; 8 bases agree with TRBD1. Germline V gene data show CDR1 as MGHRA and CDR2 as YSYEKL. Unmatched junction bases numbered 3, after V lost 6 bases and J lost 5 bases. The CDR3 has 13 amino acids. For the CDR3, the DNA is TGCGCCAGCAGACAGACAGGGGACAATGAGCAGTTCTTC. Amino acids: CASRQTGDNEQFF.

The table lists this clonotype with a few counts. The rearrangement joins TRBV29-1 to TRBJ2-3; D might be TRBD2 (7 bases). Trimming shortened V by 5 bases and J by 4 bases, and 16 bases separated the two germline ends. Germline CDR1 SQVTM, CDR2 ANQGSEA. The CDR3 length is 14 residues. CDR3 nucleotides: TGCAGCGTTTTCGAGGGGGGGTCCGCAGATACGCAGTATTTT. Translation: CSVFEGGSADTQYF.

The CDR3 loop reads CASSSPPFSGNTIYF. The CDR3 DNA reads TGTGCCAGCAGTTCACCCCCTTTCTCTGGAAACACCATATATTTT. V and J are TRBV28 and TRBJ1-3; D unresolved. Germline CDR1 reads MDHEN; CDR2 reads SYDVKM. V lost 4 bases to trimming and J lost 0 bases, with 10 bases between them. The CDR3 is made up of 15 amino acids.